This TCR beta chain was observed in a study of T cells expressing NK-cell markers (dated by TCRdb to 2018 to 2020). About the study as a whole: Several donors provided sorted CD3+CD56+NKG2C+, CD3+CD56+NKG2C- and CD3+CD56-NKG2C+ T-cell subsets, whose TCR beta-chain repertoires were profiled. Among the eight sequenced donors, seven were HCMV-seropositive and one was HCMV-seronegative. Randomly selected healthy volunteers, three men and five women, were used as the eight sequenced donors. Illumina HiSeq 2000/2500, MiSeq or NextSeq was used to sequence libraries as 2 x 150 bp reads. Findings and caveats that apply to the study as a whole: Those dominant clonotypes were again the most abundant among CD3+CD56-NKG2C+ cells in a handful of donors, at about 25-60.1%. Whether the expanded NKG2C-expressing T cell clones were specific for HCMV antigens remained unclear. In a handful of donors, the dominant CD3+CD56+NKG2C+ clonotypes were found to rank among the top 10 CD8+ clonotypes and to make up about 1.0-7.5% of CD8+ T cells.

The run used an Illumina HiSeq 2000. 5'RACE template switching, by which a universal primer site and unique molecular identifiers were added, was used to make TCR beta cDNA libraries. cDNA synthesis was primed from the TCR beta constant segment, followed by two successive PCR amplification steps. As for the original processing: MIGEC handled demultiplexing of the reads and grouping by UMI, while MiTCR was used to assemble and quantify clonotypes. To exclude erroneous sequences, only TCR cDNA sequences supported by at least two reads were retained. Downstream repertoire analysis used the tcR package, and clonotypes were matched across fractions by CDR3 nucleotide sequence plus V segment. VDJmatch was used to annotate antigen specificity against VDJdb, with one amino acid substitution allowed in CDR3. The reads underwent TCRdb reprocessing, giving one record for each CDR3 protein sequence and no DNA. Here the V and J calls rest on TCRdb's processing, not on the authors' analysis. The table for this sample lists approximately 420,000 distinct CDR3 sequences. The top ten hold 9.5% to 12% of the sample.

As concerns this clonotype: No antigen is known for it.

HCMV-specific IgG was detected in serum with a commercial ELISA kit to determine HCMV serostatus. Ficoll density gradient centrifugation was used to isolate peripheral blood mononuclear cells from blood. Sequenced sample: blood T cells: a sorted CD56 or NKG2C T cell subset, CD4+ or CD8+ T cells, or bulk PBMC T cells (not recorded which). This receptor was identified in a woman in her fifties or sixties in good health. Donor details come from another sample of the same person, matched by shared clones.

The CDR3 in this case is CASSLIPRENTGELFF. The chain links TRBV12-3 or TRBV12-4 with TRBJ2-2; the TCRdb call, TRBD1, lacks DNA for checking. The CDR3 goes from the cysteine to the phenylalanine over 16 residues. No DNA accompanies this entry.